These T cell receptor beta chains were read from a single sample in a study of blood T cell repertoires in COVID-19. Sequenced by immunoSEQ multiplex PCR; TCRdb stores in-frame clones only, minus some. The profile shows roughly 42,000 clones, more than 75% of them singletons. Input material: peripheral blood. The origin of the receptors is a woman aged 65 to 85 in a cohort sampled during active COVID-19. The CDR3 runs from the conserved cysteine through the conserved F or W.

length: 13; J: TRBJ1-1; V: TRBV9; CDR3: CASSRDRDTEAFF
length: 14; J: TRBJ2-1; V: TRBV7-9; CDR3: CASWGAGLYNEQFF
length: 13; J: TRBJ2-7; V: TRBV5-5; CDR3: CASSLEGGLAGDF
length: 11; J: TRBJ1-1; V: TRBV28; CDR3: CASGHLRGAFF
length: 15; J: TRBJ1-5; V: TRBV2; CDR3: CASTLGGISNQPQHF
length: 16; J: TRBJ2-1; V: TRBV13; CDR3: CASSPRGSGAYNEQFF
length: 13; J: TRBJ1-1; V: TRBV24-1; CDR3: CATTRGMNTEAFF
length: 13; J: TRBJ2-1; V: TRBV10-1; CDR3: CASSTGSRAEQFF
length: 16; J: TRBJ2-1; V: TRBV19; CDR3: CASSNKGTGPRGEQFF
length: 14; J: TRBJ1-2; V: TRBV3-1/TRBV3-2; CDR3: CASSQARTVGGYTF
length: 14; J: TRBJ2-3; V: TRBV7-2; CDR3: CASSPGGQADTQYF
length: 15; J: TRBJ2-1; V: TRBV19; CDR3: CASGTSGITDNEQFF
length: 15; J: TRBJ2-5; V: TRBV5-1; CDR3: CASSSGLAGEETQYF
length: 16; J: TRBJ2-1; V: TRBV5-1; CDR3: CASSLAGGGPHNEQFF
length: 15; J: TRBJ2-7; V: TRBV7-2; CDR3: CASSSYRTGFYEQYF
length: 14; J: TRBJ2-3; V: TRBV11-3; CDR3: CASSLVGGTDTQYF
length: 14; J: TRBJ2-1; V: TRBV14; CDR3: CASSLRGTHNEQFF
length: 19; J: TRBJ2-2; V: TRBV4-1; CDR3: CASSQVSPGTSGQTGELFF
length: 15; J: TRBJ2-3; V: TRBV19; CDR3: CASSSSTDSRDTQYF
length: 13; J: TRBJ1-4; V: TRBV28; CDR3: CASSLGQDEKLFF
length: 15; J: TRBJ2-1; V: TRBV6-5; CDR3: CASSPSGTSYNEQFF
length: 13; J: TRBJ1-2; V: TRBV6-1; CDR3: CASSEYFLYGYTF
length: 14; J: TRBJ2-5; V: TRBV6-1; CDR3: CASSESLAQETQYF
length: 15; J: TRBJ2-2; V: TRBV4-3; CDR3: CASSQATANTGELFF
length: 13; J: TRBJ2-1; V: TRBV2; CDR3: CASSEGRRYEQFF
length: 14; J: TRBJ2-2; V: TRBV7-2; CDR3: CATHTSGMSGELFF
length: 15; J: TRBJ2-1; V: TRBV3-1/TRBV3-2; CDR3: CASSQGGHGDNEQFF
length: 14; J: TRBJ2-5; V: TRBV19; CDR3: CASSLPDNQETQYF
length: 11; J: TRBJ1-1; V: TRBV10-3; CDR3: CAISEQGLAFF
length: 16; J: TRBJ2-6; V: TRBV18; CDR3: CASSDILSSGANVLTF
length: 16; J: TRBJ2-1; V: TRBV28; CDR3: CASSLFRGSSNNEQFF
length: 14; J: TRBJ2-2; V: TRBV11-1; CDR3: CASRGLANTGELFF
length: 17; J: TRBJ1-1; V: TRBV19; CDR3: CASSINRGRSWGTEAFF
length: 16; J: TRBJ2-3; V: TRBV24-1; CDR3: CATSDAGLAGADTQYF
length: 14; J: TRBJ2-2; V: TRBV5-1; CDR3: CASSLSGLVEELFF
length: 14; J: TRBJ1-5; V: TRBV27; CDR3: CASSLEGAGQPQHF
length: 15; J: TRBJ2-3; V: TRBV6-6; CDR3: CASRGASGSPDTQYF